This section outlines one T cell receptor (beta chain) sequence together with its context. Individuals aged roughly 18 to 100 years were recruited from 24 US areas. Cohort allocation depended upon clinical history that participants reported. This sample was taken from a study of blood T cell repertoires in COVID-19. The repertoire was sequenced with immunoSEQ multiplex PCR; TCRdb's copy has only in-frame clones and lacks some. Of approximately 260,000 clones in the sample, around 86% were seen once. The CDR3 contains 19 residues. This chain uses TRBV21-1 with TRBJ2-2; TRBD2 was called by the table and not checked on the DNA. TRBV21-1 is termed a pseudogene. Sequenced input: PBMCs or T cells enriched from blood (not recorded which). The sequence came from a woman in her forties with acute COVID-19. Here the CDR3 reads CASSPRGGRDPPNTGELFF. In nucleotides, the CDR3 is TGTGCCAGCAGTCCCCGAGGGGGGAGGGACCCCCCGAACACCGGGGAGCTGTTTTTT.